These T cell receptor beta chains were read from a single sample in a study of T cells after posttransplantation cyclophosphamide. Repertoires were generated with immunoSEQ multiplex PCR, while TCRdb's copy carries only in-frame clones and drops some. The repertoire consists of 47,000 or so clones, with approximately 90% occurring once and the leading ten covering around 3%. The material sequenced was PBMCs. Receptors originate from a woman between 50 and 59 years old in good health and a related stem cell transplant donor. CDR3s include the opening cysteine and the closing phenylalanine or tryptophan. A D gene is named only where the DNA matches it firmly. Clone size is stated in some rows and not others, as once, few, many or a class when expanded.

V	D	J	size	DNA	CDR3
TRBV14	TRBD2	TRBJ2-7	-	TGTGCCAGCAGCCCTCGACTAGCGGATTATTACGAGCAGTACTTC	CASSPRLADYYEQYF
TRBV5-1	TRBD1	TRBJ1-6	-	TGCGCCAGCAGCTGGACAGGGCGCGATTTCAATTCACCCCTCCACTTT	CASSWTGRDFNSPLHF
TRBV6-6	TRBD2	TRBJ2-1	-	TGTGCCAGCAGTTACTCGCGGGAGGTAAACAATGAGCAGTTCTTC	CASSYSREVNNEQFF
TRBV10-1	-	TRBJ2-7	-	TGCGCCAGCAGTGATGCCGGGTTTTCGCTCTACGAGCAGTACTTC	CASSDAGFSLYEQYF
TRBV11-2	-	TRBJ1-2	-	TGTGCCAGCAGCCTACGGTTTTCAGGGGCCTATGGCTACACCTTC	CASSLRFSGAYGYTF
TRBV2	-	TRBJ2-5	-	TGTGCCAGCAGTGAAGCAAACTACAGGGAGGAGACCCAGTACTTC	CASSEANYREETQYF
TRBV5-6	-	TRBJ2-7	-	TGTGCCAGCAGTACGACAGGAGAGACTATGGAGCAGTACTTC	CASSTTGETMEQYF
TRBV28	-	TRBJ2-1	-	TGTGCCAGCATACCTGCGCGAGTCTACAATGAGCAGTTCTTC	CASIPARVYNEQFF
TRBV2	-	TRBJ2-7	-	TGTGCCAGCAGTGTTCGTCGAGACTACGAGCAGTACTTC	CASSVRRDYEQYF
TRBV19	-	TRBJ1-1	-	TGTGCCAGTATCTCGACAGGGAACACTGAAGCTTTCTTT	CASISTGNTEAFF
TRBV19	TRBD2	TRBJ2-5	once	TGTGCCAGTACCCCCAGTGGGGCTAGCGGGCACCAAGAGACCCAGTACTTC	CASTPSGASGHQETQYF
TRBV4-1	-	TRBJ1-5	-	TGCGCCAGCAGCCAAGTAGGTCTGGGAGACCAGCCCCAGCATTTT	CASSQVGLGDQPQHF
TRBV9	TRBD1	TRBJ2-7	once	TGTGCCAGCAGCGTAGGGACAGGGGGTTCCTACGAGCAGTACTTC	CASSVGTGGSYEQYF
TRBV5-6	TRBD2	TRBJ2-7	-	TGTGCCAGCAGCCCCCGGACTAGCGGTCTATACGAGCAGTACTTC	CASSPRTSGLYEQYF
TRBV29-1	TRBD1	TRBJ2-3	-	TGCAGCGTTCGCGGGACAGGGGAGGCAGCAGATACGCAGTATTTT	CSVRGTGEAADTQYF
TRBV7-7	TRBD2	TRBJ2-5	-	TGTGCCAGCAGCTTAGTACCTAGCGGGGGGCGAGAGACCCAGTACTTC	CASSLVPSGGRETQYF
TRBV11-2	-	TRBJ2-6	-	TGTGCCAGCAGCCCAGGGCGTGGGGGGGCCAACGTCCTGACTTTC	CASSPGRGGANVLTF
TRBV5-6	-	TRBJ1-2	-	TGTGCCAGCAGCTTGTCACAGGGACATGGCTACACCTTC	CASSLSQGHGYTF
TRBV6-6	TRBD1	TRBJ1-6	-	TGTGCCAGCAGTTCGGGACAGGAGATTAATTCCCCCCTCCACTTT	CASSSGQEINSPLHF
TRBV5-1	TRBD2	TRBJ2-3	-	TGCGCCAGCAGCCCTAGCGGAGGCACAGATACGCAGTATTTT	CASSPSGGTDTQYF
TRBV7-8	-	TRBJ1-1	-	TGTGCCAGCAGCTTATGGGGCGCTGAAGCTTTCTTT	CASSLWGAEAFF
TRBV5-1	-	TRBJ2-7	-	TGCGCCAGCAGCTTGGGTTCAGTCTCCTACGAGCAGTACTTC	CASSLGSVSYEQYF
TRBV27	TRBD1	TRBJ1-2	-	TGTGCCAGCAGTTCCGCCGGACAGGGAACCTATGGCTACACCTTC	CASSSAGQGTYGYTF
TRBV19	-	TRBJ2-2	-	TGTGCCAGTCACTGGGGGAGGTCGGGCACCGGGGAGCTGTTTTTT	CASHWGRSGTGELFF
TRBV10-3	TRBD1	TRBJ2-1	-	TGTGCCATCATGGGACAGGCGACAATTGAGCAGTTCTTC	CAIMGQATIEQFF
TRBV25-1	-	TRBJ1-1	-	TGTGCCAGCAGTGCCGGGGGGGAGAACACTGAAGCTTTCTTT	CASSAGGENTEAFF
TRBV7-7	TRBD2	TRBJ2-1	-	TGTGCTAGCAGCCTTAGCGGGACCAACAATGAGCAGTTCTTC	CASSLSGTNNEQFF
TRBV27	TRBD1	TRBJ1-5	-	TGTGCCAGCATCCCTATTCCCGGGACAGGGTGGAATCAGCCCCAGCATTTT	CASIPIPGTGWNQPQHF
TRBV5-1	-	TRBJ2-2	-	TGCGCCAGCAGCTTGAAAGGAGCCGGGGAGCTGTTTTTT	CASSLKGAGELFF
TRBV19	-	TRBJ1-1	-	TGTGCCAGTAGTTCCCAGGGGCAGGGGAACACTGAAGCTTTCTTT	CASSSQGQGNTEAFF
TRBV29-1	TRBD1	TRBJ1-4	-	TGCAGCGTACTAGAACAGGGGGGGAATGAAAAACTGTTTTTT	CSVLEQGGNEKLFF
TRBV29-1	-	TRBJ2-2	-	TGCAGCGTTGATCCAGGGTCGACCGGGGAGCTGTTTTTT	CSVDPGSTGELFF
TRBV5-5	TRBD1	TRBJ1-6	-	TGTGCCAGCAGCAGGACAGGGGACAACTCCTATAATTCACCCCTCCACTTT	CASSRTGDNSYNSPLHF
TRBV19	TRBD1	TRBJ1-2	-	TGTGCCAGTATAGATCCGGGACAGGACTATGGCTACACCTTC	CASIDPGQDYGYTF
TRBV2	-	TRBJ1-6	-	TGTGCCAGCAGGGAAGACTTGAGCTCCTATAATTCACCCCTCCACTTT	CASREDLSSYNSPLHF
TRBV18	TRBD1	TRBJ2-4	-	TGTGCCAGCTCACCAGGACAGGGTCTAGCCAAAAACATTCAGTACTTC	CASSPGQGLAKNIQYF
TRBV4-2	TRBD1	TRBJ2-7	-	TGTGCCAGCAGCCCCTCCGGGACAGGTCCCTACGAGCAGTACTTC	CASSPSGTGPYEQYF
TRBV29-1	-	TRBJ2-1	-	TGCAGCGTTGCCGAGATCCCCCGAGGGAATGAGCAGTTCTTC	CSVAEIPRGNEQFF
TRBV7-9	-	TRBJ2-7	-	TGTGCCAGCAGTCGGGGGACGGGAAGCTCCTACGAGCAGTACTTC	CASSRGTGSSYEQYF
TRBV7-7	TRBD2	TRBJ2-1	once	TGTGCTAGCAGCGAGAGCGGGAGGGCCGGCAATGAGCAGTTCTTC	CASSESGRAGNEQFF
TRBV5-6	TRBD1	TRBJ2-1	-	TGTGCCAGCAGCTTGGTTGGGACAGCAAACAATGAGCAGTTCTTC	CASSLVGTANNEQFF
TRBV6-1	TRBD2	TRBJ2-1	-	TGTGCCAGCATATCCAGTGCGGGCGGGGGGGCCATCTTC	CASISSAGGGAIF
TRBV5-1	-	TRBJ1-6	-	TGCGCCAGCGGGGCAGGACAGTATAATTCACCCCTCCACTTT	CASGAGQYNSPLHF
TRBV5-1	-	TRBJ1-5	-	TGCGCCAGCAGCCGGGGAGGGGGAGCCGACAATCAGCCCCAGCATTTT	CASSRGGGADNQPQHF
TRBV13	-	TRBJ2-2	-	TGTGCCAGCAGCCGATGGCAGGGAAGGCTCCCCGGGGAGCTGTTTTTT	CASSRWQGRLPGELFF
TRBV4-1	-	TRBJ2-7	-	TGCGCCAGCAGCCACCAAGACAGCTACGAGCAGTACTTC	CASSHQDSYEQYF
TRBV2	-	TRBJ1-2	-	TGTGCCAGCAGTGACGGGTTAAGCTATGGCTACACCTTC	CASSDGLSYGYTF
TRBV7-6	-	TRBJ2-7	-	TGTGCCAGCAGCTTCGACAGGTACTACGAGCAGTACTTC	CASSFDRYYEQYF
TRBV5-1	-	TRBJ2-2	-	TGCGCCAGCAGCTTGGATGCGGCATTCGGGGAGCTGTTTTTT	CASSLDAAFGELFF
TRBV11-3	TRBD1	TRBJ1-1	-	TGTGCCAGCAGCCCCGGACAGGGGAACATGAACACTGAAGCTTTCTTT	CASSPGQGNMNTEAFF
TRBV5-1	-	TRBJ2-2	-	TGCGCCAGCAGGGCGATCCTAGGTCGGGGGACCGGGGAGCTGTTTTTT	CASRAILGRGTGELFF
TRBV30	TRBD2	TRBJ2-1	-	TGTGCCTGGAGTGTGCCTGGGGGACTAGCGGGAAATGAGCAGTTCTTC	CAWSVPGGLAGNEQFF
TRBV19	-	TRBJ2-7	-	TGTGCCAGTAGCCTGATGGCGGAATCCTACGAGCAGTACTTC	CASSLMAESYEQYF
TRBV4-1	TRBD1	TRBJ1-5	-	TGCGCCAGCAGCCGGACCTGGACAGGGGGCGAAATGCTTAGCAATCAGCCCCAGCATTTT	CASSRTWTGGEMLSNQPQHF
TRBV5-1	-	TRBJ2-1	-	TGCGCCAGCAGCTTACCGGGAAGCTCCTACAATGAGCAGTTCTTC	CASSLPGSSYNEQFF
TRBV5-4	TRBD1	TRBJ1-2	-	TGTGCCAGCAGCTTACCGGGACAGGGGACCTCCTATGGCTACACCTTC	CASSLPGQGTSYGYTF
TRBV2	-	TRBJ2-1	-	TGTGCCAGCAGGGGGGGAGTCTATGAGCAGTTCTTC	CASRGGVYEQFF
TRBV27	TRBD1	TRBJ1-2	-	TGTGCCAGCAGTTTCCTCTCGACAGGGGGCTATGGCTACACCTTC	CASSFLSTGGYGYTF
TRBV11-2	-	TRBJ1-2	-	TGTGCCAGCAGCTTAGCCGAATTACCCCAGGGGATTCGGTATGGCTACACCTTC	CASSLAELPQGIRYGYTF